The sequence of this TCR beta chain was determined in a study of shared clonotypes between healthy human individuals. The table lists this clone with a count of one. V was shortened by 6 bases and J by 3 bases, with 9 bases between the two germline ends. The CDR3 has 12 residues. Germline lookup yields CDR1 MDHEN and CDR2 SYDVKM. The replicate PCRs on unsorted PBMC were given 300 ng DNA, which is approximately 30,000 T cell genomes. Per the original methods: Quality scores were absent from the junction-only immunoSEQ sequences, so filtering differed. Profiling relied on immunoSEQ multiplex PCR, and the TCRdb table lists in-frame clones only, not all of them. V, J and clone size are those of that table, while D and trimming were read from the DNA. Among approximately 480,000 clones listed, 60% to 80% were seen once.

The chain couples TRBV28 to TRBJ2-7; no definite D call. This TCR came from a woman between 40 and 55 years old in good health. Some clones in this sample may be carry-over from other donors' samples. Sequenced sample: PBMCs. The CDR3 region has the DNA TGTGCCAGCAGGGAGTTGAACTACGAGCAGTACTTC. Translation: CASRELNYEQYF.